This record covers a single TCR beta chain. Its specificity is unknown. All patients picked for sequencing had shown, by flow cytometry, an expansion of CD8+CD57+ cells. The patients all had a severe acquired aplastic anemia diagnosis. Patient blood was sampled before any therapy had been received. TCR beta VDJ and CDR3 profiles were obtained from a genomic DNA template. MiXCR, applied by TCRdb to the reads, yields one record per CDR3 protein. Here the sample spans some 200,000 distinct CDR3 sequences, roughly half being singletons. This sample was taken from a study of CD8+CD57+ T cells in acquired aplastic anemia. Background on the study: Roughly 3 ug was the average amount of DNA from sorted CD4+ and CD8+ cells. Study-level findings and limits: Common to patients and controls were about 31 CD8+ CDR3 sequences.

Between the trimmed V and J ends, which lost 3 bases and 8 bases, there was a span of 14 bases. Per germline, CDR1 SGHRS and CDR2 YFSETQ. The CDR3 is made up of 14 amino acids. This TCR derives from a human donor with aplastic anemia. This chain joins TRBV5-1 and TRBJ1-4, with a possible D match to TRBD1 (5 bases). The sequencing sample was made of sorted CD4+, CD8+, or CD8+CD57+ T cells (not recorded which) from PBMCs. The CDR3 DNA reads as TGCGCCAGCAGCTCCAGAGGGACGGCAGAAAAACTGTTTTTT. Its translation: CASSSRGTAEKLFF.